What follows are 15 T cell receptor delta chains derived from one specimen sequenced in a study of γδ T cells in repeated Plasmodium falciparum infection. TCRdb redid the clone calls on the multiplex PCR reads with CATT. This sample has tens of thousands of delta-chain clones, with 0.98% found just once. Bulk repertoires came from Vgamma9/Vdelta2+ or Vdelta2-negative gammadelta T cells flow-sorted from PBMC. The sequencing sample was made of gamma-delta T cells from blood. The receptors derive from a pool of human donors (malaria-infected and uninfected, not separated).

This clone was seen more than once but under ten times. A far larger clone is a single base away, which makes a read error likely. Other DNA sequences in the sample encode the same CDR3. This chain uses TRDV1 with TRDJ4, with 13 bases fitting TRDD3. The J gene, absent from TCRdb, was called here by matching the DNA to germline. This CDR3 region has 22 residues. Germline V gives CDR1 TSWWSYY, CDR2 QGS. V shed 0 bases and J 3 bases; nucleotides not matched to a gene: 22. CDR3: CALGELLHHHAVLGDTPGPLIF. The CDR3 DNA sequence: TGTGCTCTTGGGGAACTATTACACCACCACGCTGTACTGGGGGATACGCCAGGACCCCTGATCTTT.

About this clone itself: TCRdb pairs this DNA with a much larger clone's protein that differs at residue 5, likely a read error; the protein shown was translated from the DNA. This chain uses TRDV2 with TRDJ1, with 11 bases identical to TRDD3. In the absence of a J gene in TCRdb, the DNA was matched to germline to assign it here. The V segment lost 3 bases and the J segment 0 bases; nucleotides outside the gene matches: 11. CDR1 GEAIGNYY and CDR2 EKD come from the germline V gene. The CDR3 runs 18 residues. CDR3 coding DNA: TGTGCCTGTGACGCCTTACTGGGGGATATCCCGCACACCGATAAACTCATCTTT. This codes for CACDALLGDIPHTDKLIF.

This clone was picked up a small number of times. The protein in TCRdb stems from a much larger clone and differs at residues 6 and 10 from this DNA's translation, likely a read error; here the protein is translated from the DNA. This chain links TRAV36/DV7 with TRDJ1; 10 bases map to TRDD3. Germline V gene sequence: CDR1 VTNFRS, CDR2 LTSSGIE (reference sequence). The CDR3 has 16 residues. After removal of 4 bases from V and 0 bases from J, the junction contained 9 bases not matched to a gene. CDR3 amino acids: CAVSNAGGYNTDKLIF. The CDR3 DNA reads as TGTGCTGTGTCCAATGCTGGGGGATATAACACCGATAAACTCATCTTT.

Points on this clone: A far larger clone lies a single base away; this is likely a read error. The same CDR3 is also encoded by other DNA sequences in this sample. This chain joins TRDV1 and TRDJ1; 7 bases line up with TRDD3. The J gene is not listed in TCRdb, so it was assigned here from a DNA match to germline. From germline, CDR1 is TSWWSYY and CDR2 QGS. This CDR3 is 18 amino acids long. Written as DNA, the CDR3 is TGCGCTCTTGGGGAACTAGATGGGATACTTCCGTACACCGATAAACTCATCTTT. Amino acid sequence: CALGELDGILPYTDKLIF.

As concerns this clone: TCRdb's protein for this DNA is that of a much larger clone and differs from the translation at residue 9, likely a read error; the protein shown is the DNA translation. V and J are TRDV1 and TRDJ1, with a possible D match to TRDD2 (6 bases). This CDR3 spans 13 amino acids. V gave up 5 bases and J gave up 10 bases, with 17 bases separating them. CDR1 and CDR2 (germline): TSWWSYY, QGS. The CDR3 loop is CALGSPSVGVLIF. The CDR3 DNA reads TGTGCTCTTGGGTCACCTTCCGTCGGGGTACTCATCTTT.

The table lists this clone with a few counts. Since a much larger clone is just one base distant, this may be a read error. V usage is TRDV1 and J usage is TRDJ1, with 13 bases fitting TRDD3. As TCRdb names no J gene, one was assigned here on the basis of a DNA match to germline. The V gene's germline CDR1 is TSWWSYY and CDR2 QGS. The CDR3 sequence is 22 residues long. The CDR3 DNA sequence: TGCGCTCTTGGGGAAGAGTCCTTTCCTGACTGGGGGATACGGGGCTACACCGATAAACTCATCTTT. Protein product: CALGEESFPDWGIRGYTDKLIF.

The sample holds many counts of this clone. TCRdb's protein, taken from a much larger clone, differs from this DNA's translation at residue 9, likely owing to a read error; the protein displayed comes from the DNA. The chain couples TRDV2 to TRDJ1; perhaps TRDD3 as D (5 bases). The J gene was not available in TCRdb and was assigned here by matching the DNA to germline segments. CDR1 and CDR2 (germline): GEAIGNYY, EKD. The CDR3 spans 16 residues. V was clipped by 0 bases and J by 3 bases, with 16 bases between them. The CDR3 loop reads CACDTNLGGTADKLIF. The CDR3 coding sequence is TGTGCCTGTGACACCAACCTAGGGGGTACGGCCGATAAACTCATCTTT.

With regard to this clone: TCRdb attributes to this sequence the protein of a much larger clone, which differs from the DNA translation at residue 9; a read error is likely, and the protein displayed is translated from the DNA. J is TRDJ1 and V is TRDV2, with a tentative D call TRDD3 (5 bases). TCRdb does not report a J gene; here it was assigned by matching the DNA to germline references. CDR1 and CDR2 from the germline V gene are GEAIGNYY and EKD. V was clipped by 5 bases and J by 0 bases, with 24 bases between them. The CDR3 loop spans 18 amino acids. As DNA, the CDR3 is TGTGCCTGTGTGTGTATCTCCTGGGAGCCCCCTCACACCGATAAACTCATCTTT. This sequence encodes CACVCISWEPPHTDKLIF.

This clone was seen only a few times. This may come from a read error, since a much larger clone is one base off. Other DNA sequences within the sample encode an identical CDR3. As DNA, the CDR3 is TGTGCTCTTGAGGATGGGATACGGTTTTACACCGATAAACTCATCTTT. It specifies CALEDGIRFYTDKLIF. The rearrangement uses TRDV1 and TRDJ1; 8 positions match TRDD3. The V gene's germline CDR1 is TSWWSYY and CDR2 QGS. The CDR3 loop spans 16 amino acids. V was pared by 7 bases and J by 0 bases, with 10 bases of the junction left unmatched.

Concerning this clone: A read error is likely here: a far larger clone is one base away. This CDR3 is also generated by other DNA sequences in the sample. CDR3: CALGLSPTATVKLIF. CDR3 DNA sequence: TGTGCTCTAGGGCTTAGCCCCACCGCCACCGTCAAACTCATCTTT. The chain couples TRDV1 to TRDJ1; D not resolved. CDR3 length: 15 residues. Looked up from germline, CDR1 is TSWWSYY and CDR2 is QGS. Trimming removed 9 bases at V and 8 bases at J, with 25 bases between.

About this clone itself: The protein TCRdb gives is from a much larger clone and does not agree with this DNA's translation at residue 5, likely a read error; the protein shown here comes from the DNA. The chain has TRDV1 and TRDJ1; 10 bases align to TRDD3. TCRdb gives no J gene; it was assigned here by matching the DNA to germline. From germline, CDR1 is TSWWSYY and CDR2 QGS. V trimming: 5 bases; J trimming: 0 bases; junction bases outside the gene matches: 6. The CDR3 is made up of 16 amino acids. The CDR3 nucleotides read TGTGCTCTTGGGAAACGAACTGGGGGATACACCGATAAACTCATCTTT. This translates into CALGKRTGGYTDKLIF.

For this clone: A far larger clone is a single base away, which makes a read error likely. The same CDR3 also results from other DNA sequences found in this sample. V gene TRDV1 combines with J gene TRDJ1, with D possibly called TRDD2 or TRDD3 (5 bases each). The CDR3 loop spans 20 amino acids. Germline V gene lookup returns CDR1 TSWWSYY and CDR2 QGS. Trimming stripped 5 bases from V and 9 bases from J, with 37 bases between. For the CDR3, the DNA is TGTGCTCTTGGGACCTCTTCCCCGCAGGGGGGCCTGGGAGTAGACCCGGAACTCATCTTT. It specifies CALGTSSPQGGLGVDPELIF.

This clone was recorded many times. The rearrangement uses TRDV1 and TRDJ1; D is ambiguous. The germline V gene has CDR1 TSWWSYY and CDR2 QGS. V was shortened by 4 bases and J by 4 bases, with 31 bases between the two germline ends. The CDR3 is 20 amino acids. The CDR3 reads CALGALRRELARGYSDKLIF. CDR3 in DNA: TGTGCTCTTGGGGCCCTCCGAAGAGAACTAGCAAGGGGTTACAGCGATAAACTCATCTTT.

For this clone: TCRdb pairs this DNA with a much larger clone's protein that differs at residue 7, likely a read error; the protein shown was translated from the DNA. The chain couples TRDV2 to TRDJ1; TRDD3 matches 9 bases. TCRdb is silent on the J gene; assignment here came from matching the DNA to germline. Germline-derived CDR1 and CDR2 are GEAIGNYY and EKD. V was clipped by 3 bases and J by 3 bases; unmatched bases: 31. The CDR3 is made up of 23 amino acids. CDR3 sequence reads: CACDLRLLENLLGDTPRSDKLIF. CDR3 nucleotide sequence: TGTGCCTGTGACCTTCGCCTTCTAGAGAATTTACTGGGGGACACACCCCGCTCCGATAAACTCATCTTT.

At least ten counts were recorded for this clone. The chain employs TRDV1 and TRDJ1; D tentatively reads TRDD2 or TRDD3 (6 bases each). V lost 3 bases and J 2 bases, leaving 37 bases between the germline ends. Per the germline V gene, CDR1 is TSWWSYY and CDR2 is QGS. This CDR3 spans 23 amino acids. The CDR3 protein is CALGDLSDPSALLGQAPTDKLIF. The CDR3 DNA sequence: TGTGCTCTTGGGGACTTGTCAGATCCTTCCGCTCTACTGGGCCAAGCCCCTACCGATAAACTCATCTTT.